This T cell receptor beta chain is from a study of vaccination and CD4 T cells after COVID-19. As to treatment: roughly 10-day PBMC culture with coronavirus spike peptide pools or control peptides (ViraFEST assay). Sequencing of the DNA from cultured CD4+ T cells was carried out with the Oncomine TCR Beta short-read assay. Genomic DNA was drawn out of CD4+ T cells grown in culture. TCRdb analysed the PCR reads with MiXCR anew, one entry per CDR3 protein. Among 15,000 or so distinct CDR3 sequences listed, 40% to 55% were seen once. This clonotype showed up just once. The antigen is undetermined. The source is a human donor who had recovered from COVID-19. The sequencing input was CD4+ T cells from blood, cultured in vitro.

The CDR3 DNA reads TGTGCCAGCAGCGCCCAGACCGGGACAGGGGGCCGCGGCTACACCTTC. It translates to CASSAQTGTGGRGYTF. The chain employs TRBV9 and TRBJ1-2, with 12 bases matching TRBD1. The CDR3 loop spans 16 amino acids. J lost 8 bases, V lost 3 bases, and 11 bases had no gene match. CDR1 and CDR2 (germline): SGDLS, YYNGEE.